This T cell receptor (beta chain) was sequenced during a study of radiation and T cells in renal cell carcinoma. Time point defined: blood 4 weeks post-SBRT, at nephrectomy. Treatment given: 15 Gy SBRT to primary tumor, nephrectomy 4 weeks later. Nephrectomy followed 15 Gy stereotactic body radiation by 4 weeks. Study-wide results and caveats: In blood, top tumor clones expanded by 2 weeks, shrinking by 4.

This clone was counted once. Antigen specificity is unknown. TCRdb's table, derived via immunoSEQ multiplex PCR, lists solely in-frame clones and lacks some. The sample consists of 130,000 to 150,000 clones, 86% of them appearing once. This TCR derives from a woman aged 45-65 years with renal cell carcinoma. This specimen was blood, taken from a patient whose treatment included radiotherapy and nephrectomy.

The CDR3 coding sequence is TGTGCCAGCAGCGTGGGGGACAGGGGGCCGGACACCGGGGAGCTGTTTTTT. As protein: CASSVGDRGPDTGELFF. The rearrangement links TRBV9 to TRBJ2-2, with 12 bases identical to TRBD1. Trimming cost V 2 bases and J 3 bases; bases outside gene matches: 5. The CDR3 has 17 amino acids. Germline lookup yields CDR1 SGDLS and CDR2 YYNGEE.